This TCR beta chain was sequenced for a study of blood T cell repertoires in COVID-19. Study information: Researchers got acute and convalescent COVID-19 samples from the United States, Italy and Spain. Nucleic acid was either cDNA or gDNA, and it came from T cells, B-cell-depleted T cells, or PBMCs.

How the authors handled the data: Reference gene primers were amplified, and this amplification served to estimate nucleated cell counts. Repertoires were generated with immunoSEQ multiplex PCR, while TCRdb's copy carries only in-frame clones and drops some. V, J and clone size derive from that table, while D and trimming were established from the DNA sequence. The profile shows 150,000 to 200,000 clones, 65% to 85% of them singletons. Germline V gives CDR1 SGHRS, CDR2 YFSETQ. The CDR3 loop spans 12 amino acids. V lost 3 bases to trimming and J lost 9 bases; unmatched junction nucleotides: 3. Seattle patient enrollment occurred during active infection, with longitudinal follow-up thereafter.

The material sequenced was peripheral blood. The chain recombines TRBV5-1 with TRBJ2-1; 7 nucleotides match TRBD1. This receptor was identified in a woman aged 40 to 55 with COVID-19, enrolled during active disease. The CDR3 bases are TGCGCCAGCAGCTCACAGGGGATTGAGCAGTTCTTC. This codes for CASSSQGIEQFF. The variable domain in full, completed from reference TRBV5-1 and TRBJ2-1, reads KAGVTQTPRYLIKTRGQQVTLSCSPISGHRSVSWYQQTPGQGLQFLFEYFSETQRNKGNFPGRFSGRQFSNSRSEMNVSTLELGDSALYLCASSSQGIEQFFGPGTRLTVL.